The next 11 T cell receptor beta chains were all read from a single sample in a study of T cell repertoires in cytomegalovirus infection. TCRdb ran MiXCR on the reads and lists one entry per CDR3 protein. The table shows 250,000 or so distinct CDR3 sequences, with more than 15% occurring only once. The sample comprised CD8+ T cells from PBMCs. These receptors all come from a human donor in good health (CMV status not recorded). Some clones in this sample may be carry-over from other donors' samples.

This clonotype was recorded many times. This chain links TRBV6-2 or TRBV6-3 with TRBJ1-5; 10 positions match TRBD1. Germline CDR1 and CDR2: MNHEY and SVGEGT. This CDR3 contains 17 residues. V lost 6 bases to trimming and J lost 2 bases; unmatched junction nucleotides: 10. CDR3 nucleotide sequence: TGTGCCAGCAGCCCCGGGACAGGGGAGGGTGGCAATCAGCCCCAGCATTTT. This encodes CASSPGTGEGGNQPQHF.

This clonotype was seen at least ten times. The chain uses TRBV4-1 and TRBJ2-7; D ambiguous. The CDR3 sequence is 13 residues long. Germline-derived CDR1 and CDR2 are MGHRA and YSYEKL. Between the trimmed V and J ends, which lost 1 base and 4 bases, there was a span of 8 bases. The CDR3 DNA is TGCGCCAGCAGCCAAGTTCTTGCATACGAGCAGTACTTC. Protein sequence: CASSQVLAYEQYF.

Of note for this clonotype: A much larger clone lies a single base off, so this may be a read error. The chain employs TRBV7-2 and TRBJ2-7; the D gene is possibly TRBD1 (5 bases). The CDR3 has 15 residues. The germline V gene has CDR1 SGHTA and CDR2 FQGNSA. The ends were cut back, 3 bases at V and 5 bases at J, with 17 bases in the middle. The CDR3 loop reads CASSLGDAGWDEQYF. CDR3 DNA: TGTGCCAGCAGCTTGGGCGATGCAGGGTGGGACGAGCAGTACTTC.

The chain joins TRBV2 to TRBJ2-1; a weak D match, TRBD2 (5 bases). V lost 9 bases and J 7 bases, leaving 7 bases between the germline ends. This CDR3 comprises 10 residues. CDR1 is SNHLY and CDR2 is FYNNEI in the germline V gene. CDR3 sequence (DNA): TGTGCCAGTACGGGGAATGAGCAGTTCTTC. This gives the protein CASTGNEQFF.

Details on this clonotype: The junction and the germline gene differ at one end; a read error may be behind it. This chain connects TRBV6-6 to TRBJ1-5; D is undetermined. The CDR3 sequence is 13 residues long. Germline CDR1 reads MNHNY; CDR2 reads SVGAGI (reference sequence). In DNA, the CDR3 is TGTGCCAGCACCTTAGATAGCAATCAGCCCCAGCGTTTT. It codes for CASTLDSNQPQRF.

By share, this clonotype counts as medium-sized. This chain's CDR3 is CASGDVTSGANVLTF. In DNA form, the CDR3 reads TGTGCCAGCGGGGATGTGACATCTGGGGCCAACGTCCTGACTTTC. V gene TRBV6-1 combines with J gene TRBJ2-6; D not certain. There are 15 residues in the CDR3. Germline V gives CDR1 MNHNS, CDR2 SASEGT. Trimming cost V 8 bases and J 1 base, with 12 bases left between them.

This clonotype was counted between two and nine times. This chain joins TRBV6-2 or TRBV6-3 and TRBJ1-2; 12 bases are a match to TRBD1. Germline V gene data show CDR1 as MNHEY and CDR2 as SVGEGT. The CDR3 spans 16 residues. J lost 7 bases, V lost 6 bases, and 12 bases had no gene match. The CDR3 region is CASSFTPGQGASGYTF. The CDR3 DNA reads TGTGCCAGCAGCTTTACCCCGGGACAGGGGGCGTCTGGCTACACCTTC.

This clonotype was seen many times. The chain employs TRBV7-8 and TRBJ1-1; D may be TRBD1 (5 bases). The germline CDR1 and CDR2 sequences are SGHVS and FQNEAQ. Deletions cut 6 bases from V and 4 bases from J, with 12 bases between. CDR3 length: 13 amino acids. CDR3 sequence (DNA): TGTGCCAGCAGACTAACAGGTTCCACTGAAGCTTTCTTT. As protein: CASRLTGSTEAFF.

This clonotype was observed once. A read error may account for a junction end that differs from germline. The chain recombines TRBV4-3 with TRBJ1-2, with TRBD1 as a possible D gene (6 bases). The CDR3 contains 15 residues. Germline CDR1 LGHNA, CDR2 YSLEER. The CDR3 region is CASCQRAGGAYGYTF. Written as DNA, the CDR3 is TGCGCCAGCTGCCAACGAGCGGGGGGCGCTTATGGCTACACCTTC.

This clonotype has at least ten counts. The chain is built from TRBV7-2 and TRBJ1-6; 8 bases align to TRBD1. The CDR3 runs 15 residues. Trimming took 5 bases from V and 7 from J; bases not matched to a gene: 7. Germline values: CDR1 SGHTA, CDR2 FQGNSA. The CDR3, as DNA: TGTGCCAGCAGCGAACAGGGGGTGGGAAATTCACCCCTCCACTTT. It yields the protein CASSEQGVGNSPLHF.

The chain employs TRBV28 and TRBJ1-1; 9 nucleotides match TRBD1. The J segment lost 1 base and the V segment lost 6 bases, leaving 9 bases of the junction unmatched. This CDR3 is 16 amino acids long. CDR1 is MDHEN and CDR2 is SYDVKM in the germline V gene. In DNA, the CDR3 is TGTGCCAGCAGCTCAACCACGACAGGGGGGAACACTGAAGCTTTCTTT. Its protein product is CASSSTTTGGNTEAFF.